The rows below give T cell receptor beta chains drawn from one sample of a study of T-cell memory formation after mild COVID-19. From the 5' RACE reads, TCRdb called clonotypes with MiXCR, one entry per CDR3 protein. The table lists approximately 410,000 distinct CDR3 sequences, about 25% of them singletons, with around 12% in the top ten. The sample was PBMCs or a T cell subset sorted from them (not recorded which). Receptor source: an adult woman who had mild COVID-19 (a few samples of this study predate the infection). Cell type and time point are not known. Both conserved end residues are part of each CDR3. The D gene is left open where the match is weak. Rows may omit the clone size; those that give it use once, few, many or a size class.

>-|-|TRBV9|TRBJ1-2
TGTGCCAGCGTTCAGGGGAACTATGGCTACACCTTC
CASVQGNYGYTF
>TRBD2|-|TRBV7-7|TRBJ2-5
TGTGCCAGCAGCCCGAGTTGGGCGGGGGGGCCGGAGACCCAGTACTTC
CASSPSWAGGPETQYF
>TRBD1|many|TRBV5-4|TRBJ2-1
TGTGCCAGCAGCTCCGGACAGGGAATCGGTGAGCAGTTCTTC
CASSSGQGIGEQFF
>TRBD1|few|TRBV14|TRBJ1-4
TGTGCCAGCAGCCCTAAACCGGGACAGGCAGGTGAAAAACTGTTTTTT
CASSPKPGQAGEKLFF
>TRBD1|few|TRBV7-8|TRBJ2-4
TGTGCCAGCAGCCCGGGGACAGGCGGGGACATTCAGTACTTC
CASSPGTGGDIQYF
>-|many|TRBV7-3|TRBJ2-1
TGTGCCAGCAGCTTAATAGGAGGGGCCTCCTACAATGAGCAGTTCTTC
CASSLIGGASYNEQFF
>-|-|TRBV20-1|TRBJ1-5
TGCAGTGCTCCCCCCGTGGGGATGGGCAATCAGCCCCAGCATTTT
CSAPPVGMGNQPQHF
>-|-|TRBV7-9|TRBJ1-1
TGTGCCAGCGAAGCCAGTGGGAGCACTGAAGCTTTCTTT
CASEASGSTEAFF
>TRBD2|few|TRBV29-1|TRBJ2-3
TGCAGCGTTGAGGGGACTAGACCCACAGATACGCAGTATTTT
CSVEGTRPTDTQYF
>-|-|TRBV5-1|TRBJ2-3
TGCGCCAGCAGCTACCCAAAAGACGCAGATACGCAGTATTTT
CASSYPKDADTQYF
>-|-|TRBV12-3/TRBV12-4|TRBJ1-6
TGTGCCAGCAGCGAGACAGAGAATTCACCCCTCCACTTT
CASSETENSPLHF
>-|few|TRBV12-3/TRBV12-4|TRBJ2-1
TGTGCCAGCAGTTTAGCTCGGGGGATACTTAACAATGAGCAGTTCTTC
CASSLARGILNNEQFF
>-|-|TRBV6-2/TRBV6-3|TRBJ2-7
TGTGCCAGCAGTAAGGGACTTCTAGTGTCCTACGAGCAGTACTTC
CASSKGLLVSYEQYF
>TRBD2|many|TRBV7-9|TRBJ2-3
TGTGCCAGCGGACCTATAGCGGGAGTCACAGATACGCAGTATTTT
CASGPIAGVTDTQYF
>-|-|TRBV24-1|TRBJ2-3
TGTGCCACCAGCAAAAGGGGGGCAGATACGCAGTATTTT
CATSKRGADTQYF
>TRBD2|few|TRBV4-1|TRBJ2-3
TGCGCCAGCAGCCAACCTAGCGGGGGGTCAGATACGCAGTATTTT
CASSQPSGGSDTQYF
>TRBD1|-|TRBV2|TRBJ2-1
TGTGCCAGCAGGGGACAGGGGGCCTACAATGAGCAGTTCTTC
CASRGQGAYNEQFF
>-|-|TRBV12-3/TRBV12-4|TRBJ1-1
TGTGCCATCGCAGGGGACACTGAAGCTTTCTTT
CAIAGDTEAFF
>-|few|TRBV6-5|TRBJ2-7
TGTGCCAGCAGCCAGTATTCCGGGACTCTCTACGAGCAGTACTTC
CASSQYSGTLYEQYF
>-|few|TRBV5-1|TRBJ2-1
TGCGCCAGCAACTTTGGGACCGAGCAGTTCTTC
CASNFGTEQFF
>-|many|TRBV6-5|TRBJ2-3
TGTGCCAGGCAGGGGACAGATACGCAGTATTTT
CARQGTDTQYF
>TRBD1|-|TRBV12-3/TRBV12-4|TRBJ1-4
TGTGCCAGCAGTCCCGGACAGGGACCAGAGGGTGCTGAAAAACTGTTTTTT
CASSPGQGPEGAEKLFF
>TRBD1|few|TRBV5-4|TRBJ2-1
TGTGCCAGCAGCTTGGGGGGACAGGGGGCACATGAGCAGTTCTTC
CASSLGGQGAHEQFF
>TRBD2|few|TRBV9|TRBJ2-7
TGTGCCAGCGGAACTAGCGGTTACGAGCAGTACTTC
CASGTSGYEQYF
>-|-|TRBV7-8|TRBJ2-7
TGTGCCAGCAGCTCACGGGACCCCTGGGAGGAGCAGTACTTC
CASSSRDPWEEQYF
>TRBD1|few|TRBV27|TRBJ2-3
TGTGCCAGTACATCGGGACAGGGCACAGATACGCAGTATTTT
CASTSGQGTDTQYF
>TRBD2|-|TRBV5-6|TRBJ2-1
TGTGCCAGCAGCTTGTTTGGGACTAGCGGGAACAATGAGCAGTTCTTC
CASSLFGTSGNNEQFF
>-|few|TRBV20-1|TRBJ2-1
TGCAGTGCTACCGACAGGACGGCATACAATGAGCAGTTCTTC
CSATDRTAYNEQFF
>-|-|TRBV18|TRBJ2-3
TGTGCCAGCTCAACAACCCCACCGCGGATCCTCACAGATACGCAGTATTTT
CASSTTPPRILTDTQYF
>-|-|TRBV5-6|TRBJ2-7
TGTGCCAGCAGCTGGGGACGGGTGGGTTTCTACGAGCAGTACTTC
CASSWGRVGFYEQYF
>-|-|TRBV7-8|TRBJ2-7
TGTGCCAGCAGCTTAGCCCGGGACAACGAGCAGTACTTC
CASSLARDNEQYF
>-|-|TRBV6-5|TRBJ1-1
TGTGCCAGCAGTTACGCCGGGAACACTGAAGCTTTCTTT
CASSYAGNTEAFF
>TRBD1|-|TRBV18|TRBJ2-7
TGTGCCAGCTCATACGACAGGGGGCGACCCTACGAGCAGTACTTC
CASSYDRGRPYEQYF
>-|-|TRBV24-1|TRBJ1-5
TGTGCCACCAGTGAGGCTGGGACGACGAATCAGCCCCAGCATTTT
CATSEAGTTNQPQHF
>TRBD2|-|TRBV24-1|TRBJ2-1
TGTGCCACCAGCCCGGGACTATTACACAATGAGCAGTTCTTC
CATSPGLLHNEQFF
>-|-|TRBV6-2/TRBV6-3|TRBJ1-2
TGTGCCAGCAGTTACTCTGGACCGGCAGCAGGCTACACCTTC
CASSYSGPAAGYTF
>-|few|TRBV30|TRBJ2-1
TGTGCCTGGAGTTCGAGTGCCCGGGGCGACAATGAGCAGTTCTTC
CAWSSSARGDNEQFF
>TRBD2|many|TRBV7-6|TRBJ2-3
TGTGCCAGCAAGCGGGTAGCGGGCGGGCACACAGATACGCAGTATTTT
CASKRVAGGHTDTQYF
>-|-|TRBV7-6|TRBJ2-3
TGTGCCAGCAGCCCGGCGTTTGGCACAGATACGCAGTATTTT
CASSPAFGTDTQYF
>-|-|TRBV25-1|TRBJ1-2
TGTGCCAGCAGTGAATGGGGAGGGGACTATGGCTACACCTTC
CASSEWGGDYGYTF
>TRBD1|many|TRBV5-1|TRBJ1-1
TGCGCCAGCAGCCCGGGGACAGGGGCCCTACTAGAAGCTTTCTTT
CASSPGTGALLEAFF
>-|-|TRBV10-2|TRBJ1-2
TGCGCCACCTTAGACAGTTCTAACTATGGCTACACCTTC
CATLDSSNYGYTF
>TRBD2|-|TRBV7-9|TRBJ2-7
TGTGCCAGCAGCTTAGAGGCCGGGGGGGAGGCTCTCTACGAGCAGTACTTC
CASSLEAGGEALYEQYF
>-|-|TRBV7-9|TRBJ2-2
TGTGCCAGCAAGTCCTCATTGGCGGGGAGGAACACCGGGGAGCTGTTTTTT
CASKSSLAGRNTGELFF
>-|few|TRBV4-1|TRBJ1-1
TGCGCCAGCAGCCTTCCCCAAGGGGTAGCTTTCTTT
CASSLPQGVAFF
>-|-|TRBV5-1|TRBJ2-3
TGCGCCAGCAGCCCGGGACAACCCACAGATACGCAGTATTTT
CASSPGQPTDTQYF
>TRBD2|few|TRBV7-6|TRBJ2-5
TGTGCCAGCAGCGCCGGGAGGGCGGGAGAGACCCAGTACTTC
CASSAGRAGETQYF
>TRBD2|-|TRBV7-2|TRBJ2-7
TGTGCCAGCAGCTACCATGGACTAGCGGGAGGAGGCGAGCAGTACTTC
CASSYHGLAGGGEQYF
>TRBD1|-|TRBV3-1|TRBJ2-1
TGTGCCAGCAGCCCGTGGACAGGGAACAATGAGCAGTTCTTC
CASSPWTGNNEQFF
>TRBD2|-|TRBV6-5|TRBJ2-7
TGTGCCAGCAGCCCTCCAACTAGCGGTAGCTACGAGCAGTACTTC
CASSPPTSGSYEQYF
>-|many|TRBV5-1|TRBJ2-3
TGCGCCAGCAGCTCTACTAGAGATACGCAGTATTTT
CASSSTRDTQYF
>-|few|TRBV7-9|TRBJ2-1
TGTGCCAGCAGCTTTGGGGTCCCCCCGTGCTTC
CASSFGVPPCF
>-|-|TRBV10-3|TRBJ2-5
TGTGCCATCAGTGAGTCCGAAGAGACCCAGTACTTC
CAISESEETQYF
>-|few|TRBV20-1|TRBJ1-1
TGCAGTGCTAGAGTACAAATTCAAGGAGCTTTCTTT
CSARVQIQGAFF